A selection of T cell receptor beta chains follows, all from one sample in a study of blood T cell repertoires in COVID-19. Sequencing used immunoSEQ multiplex PCR; TCRdb keeps in-frame clones, though not all of them. The sample lists hundreds of thousands of clones; roughly nine tenths were seen once. The sequenced sample consisted of PBMCs or T cells enriched from blood (not recorded which). Source of these receptors: a woman aged 55-69 years who had recovered from COVID-19. The CDR3 runs from the conserved cysteine through the conserved F or W. The D gene is left open where the match is weak. Expanded clones get a size class; other rows say once, few or many, or leave the size out.

D: TRBD1; size: once; V: TRBV4-1; J: TRBJ2-3; CDR3: CASSQERGLGDTQYF; DNA: TGCGCCAGCAGCCAAGAAAGGGGGCTGGGGGATACGCAGTATTTT
D: NA; size: few; V: TRBV9; J: TRBJ2-2; CDR3: CASSMTEANTGELFF; DNA: TGTGCCAGCAGCATGACAGAAGCTAACACCGGGGAGCTGTTTTTT
D: NA; size: few; V: TRBV4-1; J: TRBJ1-1; CDR3: CASSQFVREDTEAFF; DNA: TGCGCCAGCAGCCAATTCGTGAGAGAGGACACTGAAGCTTTCTTT
D: TRBD1; size: once; V: TRBV15; J: TRBJ1-4; CDR3: CASGTALNEKLFF; DNA: TGTGCCAGCGGGACAGCACTTAATGAAAAACTGTTTTTT
D: NA; size: NA; V: TRBV3-1/TRBV3-2; J: TRBJ2-3; CDR3: CASSQDWGQPSTDTQYF; DNA: TGTGCCAGCAGCCAAGATTGGGGCCAGCCCAGCACAGATACGCAGTATTTT
D: NA; size: NA; V: TRBV5-1; J: TRBJ2-6; CDR3: CASRDLGANVLTF; DNA: TGCGCCAGCAGGGACTTGGGGGCCAACGTCCTGACTTTC
D: TRBD1; size: NA; V: TRBV5-1; J: TRBJ1-5; CDR3: CASSWTGGGNQPQHF; DNA: TGCGCCAGCAGCTGGACAGGGGGCGGGAATCAGCCCCAGCATTTT
D: NA; size: NA; V: TRBV7-8; J: TRBJ1-1; CDR3: CASNTGTTNTEAFF; DNA: TGTGCCAGCAACACGGGGACAACCAACACTGAAGCTTTCTTT
D: NA; size: NA; V: TRBV10-1; J: TRBJ2-3; CDR3: CASSESLSTDTQYF; DNA: TGCGCCAGCAGTGAGTCCCTTAGCACAGATACGCAGTATTTT
D: NA; size: NA; V: TRBV7-9; J: TRBJ1-3; CDR3: CASSRNRGYDGNTIYF; DNA: TGTGCCAGCAGCCGAAATAGGGGGTATGATGGAAACACCATATATTTT
D: TRBD1; size: NA; V: TRBV30; J: TRBJ1-2; CDR3: CAWSDPSTGNYGYTF; DNA: TGTGCCTGGAGCGATCCTTCGACAGGGAACTATGGCTACACCTTC
D: NA; size: NA; V: TRBV2; J: TRBJ2-5; CDR3: CASSERVGQETQYF; DNA: TGTGCCAGCAGTGAACGGGTCGGCCAAGAGACCCAGTACTTC
D: TRBD1; size: NA; V: TRBV19; J: TRBJ1-3; CDR3: CASRGQDLNSGNTIYF; DNA: TGTGCCAGTAGGGGACAGGACCTCAACTCTGGAAACACCATATATTTT
D: TRBD2; size: NA; V: TRBV4-1; J: TRBJ2-3; CDR3: CASSPLRGVDTQYF; DNA: TGCGCCAGCAGCCCCCTCCGGGGGGTAGATACGCAGTATTTT
D: NA; size: once; V: TRBV2; J: TRBJ2-1; CDR3: CASMQQGAYNEQFF; DNA: TGTGCCAGCATGCAGCAGGGCGCCTACAATGAGCAGTTCTTC
D: TRBD1; size: NA; V: TRBV6-1; J: TRBJ1-5; CDR3: CASSEGQGIFGNQPQHF; DNA: TGTGCCAGCAGTGAGGGACAGGGGATCTTTGGCAATCAGCCCCAGCATTTT
D: TRBD1; size: NA; V: TRBV24-1; J: TRBJ2-3; CDR3: CATSHRGGTQYF; DNA: TGTGCCACCAGCCACAGGGGCGGTACGCAGTATTTT
D: NA; size: once; V: TRBV21-1; J: TRBJ2-7; CDR3: CASSKEKRGGLNLSYEQYF; DNA: TGTGCCAGCAGCAAAGAGAAGCGGGGGGGCCTTAATTTAAGCTACGAGCAGTACTTC
D: TRBD1; size: NA; V: TRBV10-3; J: TRBJ1-2; CDR3: CAISFGQGGNYGYTF; DNA: TGTGCCATCAGCTTCGGACAGGGGGGGAACTATGGCTACACCTTC
D: NA; size: NA; V: TRBV12-5; J: TRBJ2-7; CDR3: CASGWRPTDYEQYF; DNA: TGTGCTAGTGGTTGGAGACCGACAGACTACGAGCAGTACTTC
D: NA; size: once; V: TRBV5-1; J: TRBJ1-4; CDR3: CASSEGQRYEKLFF; DNA: TGCGCCAGCAGCGAAGGACAGCGCTATGAAAAACTGTTTTTT
D: TRBD1; size: NA; V: TRBV7-9; J: TRBJ2-4; CDR3: CASRSHPGQGGNIQYF; DNA: TGTGCCAGCAGATCCCACCCGGGACAGGGTGGAAACATTCAGTACTTC
D: NA; size: NA; V: TRBV5-1; J: TRBJ1-4; CDR3: CASSRGAFNEKLFF; DNA: TGCGCCAGCAGCCGTGGGGCCTTTAATGAAAAACTGTTTTTT
D: TRBD1; size: NA; V: TRBV11-2; J: TRBJ2-3; CDR3: CASSSTGQGDTQYF; DNA: TGTGCCAGCAGCTCGACAGGGCAGGGAGATACGCAGTATTTT
D: NA; size: NA; V: TRBV2; J: TRBJ1-1; CDR3: CASREGNLNTEAFF; DNA: TGTGCCAGCAGGGAAGGAAACTTGAACACTGAAGCTTTCTTT
D: NA; size: NA; V: TRBV5-1; J: TRBJ2-3; CDR3: CASSFNGQGITDTQYF; DNA: TGCGCCAGCAGCTTCAATGGGCAGGGTATCACAGATACGCAGTATTTT
D: NA; size: NA; V: TRBV27; J: TRBJ1-2; CDR3: CASSSPPGVGYTF; DNA: TGTGCCAGCAGTAGTCCTCCGGGGGTCGGCTACACCTTC
D: NA; size: NA; V: TRBV9; J: TRBJ1-1; CDR3: CASSVGANTEAFF; DNA: TGTGCCAGCAGCGTAGGGGCGAACACTGAAGCTTTCTTT